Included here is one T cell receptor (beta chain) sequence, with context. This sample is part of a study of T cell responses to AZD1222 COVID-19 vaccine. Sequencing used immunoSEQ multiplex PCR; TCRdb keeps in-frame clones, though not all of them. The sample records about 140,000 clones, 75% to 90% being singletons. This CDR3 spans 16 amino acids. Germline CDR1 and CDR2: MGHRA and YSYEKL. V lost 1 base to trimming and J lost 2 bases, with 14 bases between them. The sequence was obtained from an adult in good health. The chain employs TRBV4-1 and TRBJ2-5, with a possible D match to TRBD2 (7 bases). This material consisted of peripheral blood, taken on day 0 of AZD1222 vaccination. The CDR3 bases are TGCGCCAGCAGCCAAGCCCCAGGGGAGGGTCAAGAGACCCAGTACTTC. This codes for CASSQAPGEGQETQYF.